A selection of T cell receptor beta chains follows, all from one sample in a study of spatial heterogeneity in lung cancer. TCRdb recomputed calls from the 5' RACE reads with MiXCR, one row per CDR3 protein. The sample consists of roughly 17,000 distinct CDR3 sequences, over 8% of them appearing once. Here the sequenced sample was PBMCs, taken at follow-up. The receptors were sampled from a female donor with early-stage non-small cell lung cancer. CDR3s include the opening cysteine and the closing phenylalanine or tryptophan. The D gene is left open where the match is weak. Not every row has a clone size; where given, it reads once, few, many or a size class.

J	size	D	V	CDR3	DNA
TRBJ2-3	many	NA	TRBV27	CASSFKLWTATDTQYF	TGTGCCAGCAGTTTTAAGCTCTGGACAGCTACAGATACGCAGTATTTT
TRBJ2-5	NA	TRBD1	TRBV5-1	CASSIGQGGFQETQYF	TGCGCCAGCAGCATCGGACAGGGGGGCTTCCAAGAGACCCAGTACTTC
TRBJ1-4	many	TRBD1	TRBV2	CASSEVRGLSEKLFF	TGTGCCAGCAGTGAAGTGAGGGGGCTCAGTGAAAAACTGTTTTTT
TRBJ2-7	many	TRBD2	TRBV28	CASRLAGPGEQYF	TGTGCCAGCAGACTAGCGGGTCCGGGGGAGCAGTACTTC
TRBJ2-1	many	TRBD2	TRBV4-1	CASSQDAGGGSGNEQFF	TGCGCCAGCAGCCAAGATGCCGGCGGGGGGAGTGGGAATGAGCAGTTCTTC
TRBJ1-2	many	NA	TRBV5-1	CASSLGTHGGYGYTF	TGCGCCAGCAGCCTGGGGACTCACGGAGGCTATGGCTACACCTTC
TRBJ2-3	few	TRBD2	TRBV4-1	CASSLRERGGDTQYF	TGCGCCAGCAGCCTCAGAGAGCGGGGGGGGGATACGCAGTATTTT
TRBJ2-1	NA	TRBD2	TRBV25-1	CASNEVGAGGAWNEQFF	TGTGCCAGCAATGAAGTGGGAGCGGGGGGGGCCTGGAATGAGCAGTTCTTC
TRBJ2-1	NA	NA	TRBV27	CASSLSGGLREQFF	TGTGCCAGCAGTTTATCAGGAGGGCTCAGGGAGCAGTTCTTC
TRBJ2-3	few	TRBD2	TRBV29-1	CSAAGGSTDTQYF	TGCAGCGCAGCGGGGGGCTCCACAGATACGCAGTATTTT
TRBJ2-2	NA	NA	TRBV7-2	CASSLAPNTGELFF	TGTGCCAGCAGCTTAGCTCCCAACACCGGGGAGCTGTTTTTT
TRBJ2-1	few	NA	TRBV7-9	CASSLAPLGEQFF	TGTGCCAGCAGCTTAGCACCCCTTGGTGAGCAGTTCTTC
TRBJ2-3	many	NA	TRBV6-5	CASSSPTNTQYF	TGTGCCAGCAGTAGCCCAACGAATACGCAGTATTTT
TRBJ2-3	many	NA	TRBV9	CASRPPGTPGDTQYF	TGTGCCAGCCGGCCCCCCGGGACCCCGGGGGATACGCAGTATTTT
TRBJ2-2	few	NA	TRBV7-2	CASPPGSNTGELFF	TGTGCCAGCCCCCCGGGTTCGAACACCGGGGAGCTGTTTTTT
TRBJ2-2	many	NA	TRBV13	CASSLRQNTGELFF	TGTGCCAGCAGCTTACGGCAAAACACCGGGGAGCTGTTTTTT
TRBJ1-5	many	TRBD1	TRBV5-1	CASSFTGGDQPQHF	TGCGCCAGCAGTTTCACAGGGGGCGATCAGCCCCAGCATTTT
TRBJ1-1	NA	NA	TRBV29-1	CSVEDRPLAFF	TGCAGCGTTGAAGATCGACCCCTAGCTTTCTTT
TRBJ1-5	NA	NA	TRBV7-9	CASSLGGNNQPQHF	TGTGCCAGCAGCCTAGGGGGAAACAATCAGCCCCAGCATTTT
TRBJ1-5	many	NA	TRBV10-2	CASSDPRRGRERQPQHF	TGCGCCAGCAGTGATCCCCGTCGGGGGAGGGAGAGACAGCCCCAGCATTTT
TRBJ2-5	many	TRBD1	TRBV18	CASSPGTGQETQYF	TGTGCCAGCTCACCTGGGACAGGGCAAGAGACCCAGTACTTC
TRBJ2-7	many	NA	TRBV19	CASSMYGNQYEQYF	TGTGCCAGTAGTATGTACGGTAATCAGTACGAGCAGTACTTC
TRBJ2-3	many	TRBD2	TRBV18	CASSPILAGGSTDTQYF	TGTGCCAGCTCACCAATACTAGCGGGGGGATCCACAGATACGCAGTATTTT
TRBJ1-1	many	TRBD1	TRBV27	CASSLTGTGGFEAFF	TGTGCCAGCAGTTTGACCGGGACAGGGGGCTTCGAAGCTTTCTTT
TRBJ2-6	once	NA	TRBV9	CASSSWGAGANVLTF	TGTGCCAGCAGCTCGTGGGGAGCCGGGGCCAACGTCCTGACTTTC
TRBJ1-4	NA	TRBD1	TRBV2	CASRRGTGGYEKLFF	TGTGCCAGCAGGAGGGGCACAGGGGGCTATGAAAAACTGTTTTTT
TRBJ1-2	many	NA	TRBV7-9	CASSPDGFYGYTF	TGTGCCAGCAGCCCGGACGGGTTCTATGGCTACACCTTC
TRBJ1-2	many	NA	TRBV7-9	CASTPRAAYGYTF	TGTGCCAGCACCCCTCGGGCGGCCTATGGCTACACCTTC
TRBJ2-1	few	NA	TRBV3-1	CASSPDRSSYNEQFF	TGTGCCAGCAGCCCAGACCGGTCCTCCTACAATGAGCAGTTCTTC
TRBJ2-2	many	TRBD2	TRBV15	CATSRETGGGGELFF	TGTGCCACCAGCAGAGAGACGGGGGGTGGCGGGGAGCTGTTTTTT
TRBJ2-5	many	NA	TRBV7-2	CASSPREGGETQYF	TGTGCCAGCAGCCCTCGTGAGGGGGGAGAGACCCAGTACTTC
TRBJ1-2	few	TRBD1	TRBV7-2	CASRRDRGLGYTF	TGTGCCAGCAGGAGGGACAGGGGGTTGGGCTACACCTTC
TRBJ2-6	many	NA	TRBV29-1	CSVPAGQLLSGANVLTF	TGCAGCGTGCCCGCGGGCCAGCTACTCTCTGGGGCCAACGTCCTGACTTTC
TRBJ2-5	many	TRBD1	TRBV12-3/TRBV12-4	CASSVGTGEETQYF	TGTGCCAGCAGTGTGGGGACAGGGGAAGAGACCCAGTACTTC
TRBJ2-5	many	NA	TRBV18	CASSPPSGRGETQYF	TGTGCCAGCTCACCACCCTCGGGCAGGGGAGAGACCCAGTACTTC
TRBJ1-1	many	NA	TRBV6-2/TRBV6-3	CASSTLNRENTEAFF	TGTGCCAGCAGTACTCTAAACAGGGAGAACACTGAAGCTTTCTTT
TRBJ2-2	many	NA	TRBV7-3	CASSPPTGELFF	TGTGCCAGCAGCCCCCCCACCGGGGAGCTGTTTTTT
TRBJ1-3	medium-sized	TRBD1	TRBV3-1	CASSQGPGQGSGNTIYF	TGTGCCAGCAGCCAAGGCCCGGGACAGGGGTCTGGAAACACCATATATTTT
TRBJ2-3	once	TRBD1	TRBV4-3	CASSQGQPSTDTQYF	TGCGCCAGCAGCCAGGGACAGCCTAGCACAGATACGCAGTATTTT
TRBJ1-3	few	TRBD1	TRBV7-9	CASSPGRTGTRRTIYF	TGTGCCAGCAGCCCGGGCCGGACAGGGACAAGGCGCACCATATATTTT
TRBJ2-3	many	NA	TRBV20-1	CSARGTSITDTQYF	TGCAGTGCTAGAGGGACTTCTATCACAGATACGCAGTATTTT
TRBJ2-3	medium-sized	NA	TRBV28	CASSPWVSNAADTQYF	TGTGCCAGCAGCCCTTGGGTTAGTAATGCGGCAGATACGCAGTATTTT
TRBJ2-3	many	TRBD1	TRBV12-5	CASGRQGFGTDTQYF	TGTGCTAGTGGCCGACAGGGATTTGGCACAGATACGCAGTATTTT
TRBJ1-1	medium-sized	NA	TRBV6-2/TRBV6-3	CASSYPDGLAAFF	TGTGCCAGCAGTTACCCGGACGGCCTCGCAGCTTTCTTT
TRBJ2-2	NA	TRBD1	TRBV20-1	CSARDLTGTGTGELFF	TGCAGTGCTAGAGACCTTACCGGGACAGGGACCGGGGAGCTGTTTTTT
TRBJ1-3	many	NA	TRBV18	CASSGDPPSPRRSTIYF	TGTGCCAGCTCAGGAGACCCACCGAGCCCTCGACGGAGCACCATATATTTT